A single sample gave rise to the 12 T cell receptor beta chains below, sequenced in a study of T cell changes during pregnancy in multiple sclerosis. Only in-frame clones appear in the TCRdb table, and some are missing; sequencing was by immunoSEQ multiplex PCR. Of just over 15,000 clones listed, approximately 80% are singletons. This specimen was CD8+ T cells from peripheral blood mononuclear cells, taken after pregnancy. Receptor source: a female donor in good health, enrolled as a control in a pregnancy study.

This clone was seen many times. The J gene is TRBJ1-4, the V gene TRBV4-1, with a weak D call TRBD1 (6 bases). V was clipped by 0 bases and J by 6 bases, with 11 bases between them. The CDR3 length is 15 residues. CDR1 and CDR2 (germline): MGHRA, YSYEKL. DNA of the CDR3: TGCGCCAGCAGCCAAGACCGGGACAAGTATGAAAAACTGTTTTTT. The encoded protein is CASSQDRDKYEKLFF.

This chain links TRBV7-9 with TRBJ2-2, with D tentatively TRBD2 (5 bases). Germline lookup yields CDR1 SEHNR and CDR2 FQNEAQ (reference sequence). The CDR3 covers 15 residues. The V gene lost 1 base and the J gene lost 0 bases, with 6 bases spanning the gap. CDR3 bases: TGTGCCAGCAGCTTAGACGGGGCGAACACCGGGGAGCTGTTTTTT. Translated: CASSLDGANTGELFF. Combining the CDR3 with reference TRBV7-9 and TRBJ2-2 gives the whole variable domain DTGVSQNPRHKITKRGQNVTFRCDPISEHNRLYWYRQTLGQGPEFLTYFQNEAQLEKSRLLSDRFSAERPKGSFSTLEIQRTEQGDSAMYLCASSLDGANTGELFFGEGSRLTVL.

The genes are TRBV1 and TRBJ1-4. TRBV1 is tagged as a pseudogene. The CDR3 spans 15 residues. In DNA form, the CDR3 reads TGCACCAGCAGCCATCGTACGGGGGGGGGTGAAAAACTGTTTTTT. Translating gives CTSSHRTGGGEKLFF.

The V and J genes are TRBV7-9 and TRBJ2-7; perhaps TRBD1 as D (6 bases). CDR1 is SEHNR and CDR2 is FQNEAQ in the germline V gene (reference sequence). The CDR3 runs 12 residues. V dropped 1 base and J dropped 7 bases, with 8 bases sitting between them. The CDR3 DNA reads TGTGCCAGCAGCTTAGGGGACAATGAGCAGTACTTC. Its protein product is CASSLGDNEQYF.

CDR3 coding DNA: TGTGCCAGCAGTGAATGGAGGGGAGATTACAATGAGCAGTTCTTC. Translated: CASSEWRGDYNEQFF. The genes are TRBV6-1 and TRBJ2-1; TRBD2 is a possible D gene (6 bases). V was shortened by 2 bases and J by 4 bases, with 12 bases between the two germline ends. The germline CDR1 and CDR2 sequences are MNHNS and SASEGT. This CDR3 contains 15 residues.

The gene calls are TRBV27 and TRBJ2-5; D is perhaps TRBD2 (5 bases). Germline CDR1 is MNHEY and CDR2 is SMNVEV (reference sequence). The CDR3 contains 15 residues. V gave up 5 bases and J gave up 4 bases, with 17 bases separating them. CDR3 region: CASSTHSGLRETQYF. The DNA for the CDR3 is TGTGCCAGCAGTACGCACAGTGGACTGCGAGAGACCCAGTACTTC.

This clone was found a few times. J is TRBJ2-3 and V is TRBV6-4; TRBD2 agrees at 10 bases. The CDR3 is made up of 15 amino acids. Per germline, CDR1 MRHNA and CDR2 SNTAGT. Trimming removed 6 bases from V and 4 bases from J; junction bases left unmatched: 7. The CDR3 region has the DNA TGTGCCAGCAGGGCCTCAGCGGGGGGGTCAGATACGCAGTATTTT. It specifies CASRASAGGSDTQYF.

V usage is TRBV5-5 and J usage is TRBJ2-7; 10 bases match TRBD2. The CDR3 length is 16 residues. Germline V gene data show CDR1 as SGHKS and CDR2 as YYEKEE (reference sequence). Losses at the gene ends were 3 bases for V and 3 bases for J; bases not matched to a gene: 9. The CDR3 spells CASSSWTSGTYYEQYF. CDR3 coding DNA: TGTGCCAGCAGCTCATGGACTAGCGGAACCTACTACGAGCAGTACTTC.

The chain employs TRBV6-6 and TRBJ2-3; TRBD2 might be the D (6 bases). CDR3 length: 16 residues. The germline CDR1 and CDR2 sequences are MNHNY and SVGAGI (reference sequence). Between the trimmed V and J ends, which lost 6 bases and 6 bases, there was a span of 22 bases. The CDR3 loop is CASRYGRGGRKDTQYF. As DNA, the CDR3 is TGTGCCAGCAGGTACGGGCGAGGAGGGCGTAAGGATACGCAGTATTTT.

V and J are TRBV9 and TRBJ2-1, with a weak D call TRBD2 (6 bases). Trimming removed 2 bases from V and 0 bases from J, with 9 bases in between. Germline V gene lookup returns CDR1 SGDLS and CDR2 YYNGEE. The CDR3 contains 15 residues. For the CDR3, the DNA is TGTGCCAGCAGCGTCCTGGGGGGCTCCTACAATGAGCAGTTCTTC. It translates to CASSVLGGSYNEQFF.

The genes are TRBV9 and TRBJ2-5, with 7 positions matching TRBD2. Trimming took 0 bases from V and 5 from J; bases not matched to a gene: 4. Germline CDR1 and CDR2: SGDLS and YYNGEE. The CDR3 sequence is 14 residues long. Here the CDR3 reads CASSVVGSGETQYF. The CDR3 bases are TGTGCCAGCAGCGTAGTAGGTAGCGGGGAGACCCAGTACTTC.

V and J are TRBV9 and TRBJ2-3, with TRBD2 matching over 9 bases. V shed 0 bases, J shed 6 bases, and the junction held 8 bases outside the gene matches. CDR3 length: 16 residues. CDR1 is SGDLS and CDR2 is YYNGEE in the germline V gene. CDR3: CASSVDRAGGGDTQYF. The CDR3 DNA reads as TGTGCCAGCAGCGTAGATCGAGCGGGGGGCGGGGATACGCAGTATTTT. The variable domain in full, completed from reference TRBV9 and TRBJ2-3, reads DSGVTQTPKHLITATGQRVTLRCSPRSGDLSVYWYQQSLDQGLQFLIQYYNGEERAKGNILERFSAQQFPDLHSELNLSSLELGDSALYFCASSVDRAGGGDTQYFGPGTRLTVL.